This T cell receptor beta chain was documented in a study of T-cell memory formation after mild COVID-19. Looking at the study overall: There were largely donor-specific TCR clusters. Study results and limitations: Shrinking CD4+ clones resided mostly in CM and EM, and CD8+ ones in EMRA.

Sample barcodes and UMIs were carried by the TCR alpha and TCR beta cDNA libraries that 5'RACE generated with constant-segment primers. Each CDR3 protein gets one entry after TCRdb re-called the 5' RACE reads with MiXCR. The profile shows some 150,000 distinct CDR3 sequences, 20% to 25% of them singletons. Germline values: CDR1 SEHNR, CDR2 FQNEAQ (reference sequence). Trimming cost V 9 bases and J 1 base, with 9 bases left between them. CDR3 length equals 12 residues. There are a few counts of this clonotype. Its specificity is not known. Sequences were obtained from PBMCs or a T cell subset sorted from them (not recorded which). This clonotype was obtained from an adult woman who had mild COVID-19 (a few samples of this study predate the infection). Cell type and time point are not known. The V call is TRBV7-9, the J call TRBJ1-1; no reliable D call. The CDR3 here is CASFRANTEAFF. The CDR3 region has the DNA TGTGCCAGTTTCCGGGCGAACACTGAAGCTTTCTTT.